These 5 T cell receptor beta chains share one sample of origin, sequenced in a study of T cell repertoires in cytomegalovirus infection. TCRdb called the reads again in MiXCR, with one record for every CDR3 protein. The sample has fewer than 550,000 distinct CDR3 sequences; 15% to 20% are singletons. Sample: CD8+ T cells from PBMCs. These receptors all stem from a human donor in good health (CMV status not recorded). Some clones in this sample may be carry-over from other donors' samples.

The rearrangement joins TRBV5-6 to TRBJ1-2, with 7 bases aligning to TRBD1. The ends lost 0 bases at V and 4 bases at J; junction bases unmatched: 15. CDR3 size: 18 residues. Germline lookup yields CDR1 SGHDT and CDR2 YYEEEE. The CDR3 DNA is TGTGCCAGCAGCTTGGTTCGACTTCGGACAGGAAGACTCTATGGCTACACCTTC. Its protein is CASSLVRLRTGRLYGYTF.

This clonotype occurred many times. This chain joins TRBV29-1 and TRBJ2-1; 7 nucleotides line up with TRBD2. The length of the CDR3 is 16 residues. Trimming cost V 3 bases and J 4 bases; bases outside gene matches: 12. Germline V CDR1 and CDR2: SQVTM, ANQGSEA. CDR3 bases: TGCAGCGTTGAGGGGGGGAGCGGGATAATGTACAATGAGCAGTTCTTC. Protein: CSVEGGSGIMYNEQFF.

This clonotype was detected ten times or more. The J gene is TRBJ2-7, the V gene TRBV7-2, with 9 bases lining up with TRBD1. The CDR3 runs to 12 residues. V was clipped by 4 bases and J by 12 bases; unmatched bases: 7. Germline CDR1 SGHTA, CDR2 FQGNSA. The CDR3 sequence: CASSSRTGEAYF. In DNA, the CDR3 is TGTGCCAGCAGCTCGCGGACAGGGGAGGCGTACTTC.

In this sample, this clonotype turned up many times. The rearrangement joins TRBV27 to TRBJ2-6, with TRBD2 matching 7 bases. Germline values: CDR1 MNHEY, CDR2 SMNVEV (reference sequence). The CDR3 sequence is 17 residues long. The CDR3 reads CTWRGREPSTGANVLTF. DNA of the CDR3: TGTACGTGGAGAGGGCGGGAGCCTTCGACTGGGGCCAACGTCCTGACTTTC.

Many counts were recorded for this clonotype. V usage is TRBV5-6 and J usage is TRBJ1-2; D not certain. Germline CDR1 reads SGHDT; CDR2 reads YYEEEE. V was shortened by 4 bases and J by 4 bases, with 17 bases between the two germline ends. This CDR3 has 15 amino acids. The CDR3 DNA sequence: TGTGCCAGCAGCGTACTGAAGACCCCCGGCTATGGCTACACCTTC. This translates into CASSVLKTPGYGYTF.